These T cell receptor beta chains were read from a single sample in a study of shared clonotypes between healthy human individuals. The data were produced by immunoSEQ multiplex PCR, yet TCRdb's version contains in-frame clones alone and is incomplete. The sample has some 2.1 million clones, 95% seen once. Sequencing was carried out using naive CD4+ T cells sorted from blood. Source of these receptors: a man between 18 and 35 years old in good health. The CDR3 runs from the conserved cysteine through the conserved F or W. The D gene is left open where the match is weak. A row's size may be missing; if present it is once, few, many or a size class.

CDR3aa: CASSYSDRDNSPLHF; CDR3nt: TGTGCCAGCAGTTACTCGGACAGAGATAATTCACCCCTCCACTTT; d_gene: NA; abundance: NA; len: 15; j_gene: TRBJ1-6; v_gene: TRBV6-5
CDR3aa: CASSQDEARSETQYF; CDR3nt: TGCGCCAGCAGCCAAGATGAGGCTAGGAGCGAGACCCAGTACTTC; d_gene: NA; abundance: NA; len: 15; j_gene: TRBJ2-5; v_gene: TRBV4-1
CDR3aa: CASSPTGRRNTEAFF; CDR3nt: TGCGCCAGCAGCCCGACAGGGAGGAGGAACACTGAAGCTTTCTTT; d_gene: TRBD1; abundance: NA; len: 15; j_gene: TRBJ1-1; v_gene: TRBV5-1
CDR3aa: CASSLDGNNSPLHF; CDR3nt: TGTGCCAGCAGCTTGGACGGGAACAATTCACCCCTCCACTTT; d_gene: NA; abundance: many; len: 14; j_gene: TRBJ1-6; v_gene: TRBV5-4
CDR3aa: CASSGTALGETQYF; CDR3nt: TGTGCCAGTAGCGGGACAGCCTTAGGGGAGACCCAGTACTTC; d_gene: TRBD1; abundance: NA; len: 14; j_gene: TRBJ2-5; v_gene: TRBV19
CDR3aa: CASSSWTVVNYGYTF; CDR3nt: TGTGCCAGCAGCTCATGGACAGTAGTTAACTATGGCTACACCTTC; d_gene: NA; abundance: NA; len: 15; j_gene: TRBJ1-2; v_gene: TRBV5-6
CDR3aa: CSVGFPTGTNYGYTF; CDR3nt: TGCAGCGTGGGATTTCCGACAGGCACTAACTATGGCTACACCTTC; d_gene: NA; abundance: NA; len: 15; j_gene: TRBJ1-2; v_gene: TRBV29-1
CDR3aa: CASSLGGSSGANVLTF; CDR3nt: TGTGCCAGCAGCTTAGGCGGAAGCTCTGGGGCCAACGTCCTGACTTTC; d_gene: NA; abundance: NA; len: 16; j_gene: TRBJ2-6; v_gene: TRBV7-3
CDR3aa: CASSQDRQETQYF; CDR3nt: TGTGCTAGCAGCCAGGACAGGCAAGAGACCCAGTACTTC; d_gene: TRBD1; abundance: NA; len: 13; j_gene: TRBJ2-5; v_gene: TRBV7-7
CDR3aa: CASSPSFEQYF; CDR3nt: TGTGCCAGCAGCCCCTCATTCGAGCAGTACTTC; d_gene: NA; abundance: NA; len: 11; j_gene: TRBJ2-7; v_gene: TRBV7-2
CDR3aa: CASSYGTGITEAFF; CDR3nt: TGCGCCAGCAGCTATGGGACAGGGATCACTGAAGCTTTCTTT; d_gene: TRBD1; abundance: NA; len: 14; j_gene: TRBJ1-1; v_gene: TRBV5-1
CDR3aa: CASSLGDRGYGYTF; CDR3nt: TGCGCCAGCAGCTTGGGTGACAGGGGTTATGGCTACACCTTC; d_gene: TRBD1; abundance: NA; len: 14; j_gene: TRBJ1-2; v_gene: TRBV5-1
CDR3aa: CASSLLASGEGYSDTQYF; CDR3nt: TGTGCCAGCAGTTTGTTAGCCTCGGGGGAGGGATATTCAGATACGCAGTATTTT; d_gene: TRBD2; abundance: NA; len: 18; j_gene: TRBJ2-3; v_gene: TRBV27
CDR3aa: CASSIRPGRLSSYNSPLHF; CDR3nt: TGTGCCAGTAGTATCAGACCCGGACGCCTGAGCTCCTATAATTCACCCCTCCACTTT; d_gene: NA; abundance: NA; len: 19; j_gene: TRBJ1-6; v_gene: TRBV19
CDR3aa: CASKASESSYNEQFF; CDR3nt: TGTGCCAGCAAGGCTAGCGAGAGCTCCTACAATGAGCAGTTCTTC; d_gene: NA; abundance: NA; len: 15; j_gene: TRBJ2-1; v_gene: TRBV2
CDR3aa: CASSLFAGGTYNEQFF; CDR3nt: TGCGCCAGCAGCTTGTTCGCGGGAGGCACCTACAATGAGCAGTTCTTC; d_gene: TRBD2; abundance: NA; len: 16; j_gene: TRBJ2-1; v_gene: TRBV5-1
CDR3aa: CAWSPSPQSPLHF; CDR3nt: TGTGCCTGGAGCCCGTCGCCCCAATCACCCCTCCACTTT; d_gene: NA; abundance: NA; len: 13; j_gene: TRBJ1-6; v_gene: TRBV30
CDR3aa: CASSLRTSSYEQYF; CDR3nt: TGTGCCAGCAGCCTCCGGACTAGCTCCTACGAGCAGTACTTC; d_gene: TRBD2; abundance: NA; len: 14; j_gene: TRBJ2-7; v_gene: TRBV7-2
CDR3aa: CASSSTGKRNEKLFF; CDR3nt: TGTGCCAGCAGTTCAACCGGGAAACGAAATGAAAAACTGTTTTTT; d_gene: NA; abundance: NA; len: 15; j_gene: TRBJ1-4; v_gene: TRBV28
CDR3aa: CASSPGQYYEQYF; CDR3nt: TGCGCCAGCAGTCCAGGACAGTACTACGAGCAGTACTTC; d_gene: NA; abundance: NA; len: 13; j_gene: TRBJ2-7; v_gene: TRBV5-1